This TCR beta chain was obtained from a study of identifying expanded T cells in peripheral blood. The CDR3 spans 16 residues. Losses at the gene ends were 2 bases for V and 5 bases for J; bases not matched to a gene: 9. The germline V gene encodes CDR1 SGHNT and CDR2 YYREEE (reference sequence). TCRdb's copy holds only in-frame clones and misses some; the assay was immunoSEQ multiplex PCR. The sample has tens of thousands of clones, over 75% seen once. This chain uses TRBV5-4 with TRBJ2-7, with 11 bases that match TRBD2. What was sequenced was blood. The origin of this receptor is a person aged 18 to 75 in good health. The CDR3 DNA reads TGTGCCAGCAGCTTCCGACTAGCGGGAAACTACGACGAGCAGTACTTC. Translation: CASSFRLAGNYDEQYF.